Described below is a single T cell receptor beta chain sequence and its context. The entry originates in a study of T cell responses to AZD1222 COVID-19 vaccine. With 6 bases clipped from V and 0 bases from J, the junction kept 3 bases outside the gene matches. This CDR3 spans 15 amino acids. Germline lookup yields CDR1 MRHNA and CDR2 SNTAGT. The protocol was immunoSEQ multiplex PCR, while the TCRdb copy is restricted to in-frame clones and leaves out a portion. The sample has around 120,000 clones, about 90% seen once. The rearrangement links TRBV6-4 to TRBJ2-3; the match to TRBD1 covers 10 bases. This clonotype was sampled from an adult in good health. The source material was peripheral blood, sampled on day 0 of AZD1222 vaccination. The CDR3 sequence: CASSPGQGSTDTQYF. Written as DNA, the CDR3 is TGTGCCAGCAGCCCGGGACAGGGGAGCACAGATACGCAGTATTTT.